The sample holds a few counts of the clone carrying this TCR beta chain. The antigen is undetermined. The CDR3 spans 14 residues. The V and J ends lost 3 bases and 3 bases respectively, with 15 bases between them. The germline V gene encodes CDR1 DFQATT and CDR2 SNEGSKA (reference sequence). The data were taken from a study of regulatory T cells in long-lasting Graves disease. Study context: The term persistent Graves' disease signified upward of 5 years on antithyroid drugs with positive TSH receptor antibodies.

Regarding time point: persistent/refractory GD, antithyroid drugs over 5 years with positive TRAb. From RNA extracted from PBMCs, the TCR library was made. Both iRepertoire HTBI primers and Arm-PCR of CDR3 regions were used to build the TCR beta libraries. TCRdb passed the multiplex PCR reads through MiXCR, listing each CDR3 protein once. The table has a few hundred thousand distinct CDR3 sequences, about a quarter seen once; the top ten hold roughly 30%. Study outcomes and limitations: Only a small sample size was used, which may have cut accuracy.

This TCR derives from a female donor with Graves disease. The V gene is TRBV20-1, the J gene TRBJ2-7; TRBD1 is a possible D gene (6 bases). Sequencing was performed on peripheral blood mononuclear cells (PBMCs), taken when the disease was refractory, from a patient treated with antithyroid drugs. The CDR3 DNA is TGCAGTGCTAGGAGGACAGCGGTACACTACGAGCAGTACTTC. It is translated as CSARRTAVHYEQYF.